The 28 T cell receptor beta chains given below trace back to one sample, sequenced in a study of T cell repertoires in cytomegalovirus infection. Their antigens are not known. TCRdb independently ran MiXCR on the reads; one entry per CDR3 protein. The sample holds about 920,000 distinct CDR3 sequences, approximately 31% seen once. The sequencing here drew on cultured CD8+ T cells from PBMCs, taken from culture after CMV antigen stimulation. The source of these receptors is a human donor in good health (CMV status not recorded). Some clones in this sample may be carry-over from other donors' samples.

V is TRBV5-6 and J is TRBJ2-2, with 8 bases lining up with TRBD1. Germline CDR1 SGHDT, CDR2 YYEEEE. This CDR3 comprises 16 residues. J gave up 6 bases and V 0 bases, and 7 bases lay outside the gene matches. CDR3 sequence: CASSLAGGIVSGELFF. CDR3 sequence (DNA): TGTGCCAGCAGCTTGGCAGGGGGCATAGTGTCCGGGGAGCTGTTTTTT.

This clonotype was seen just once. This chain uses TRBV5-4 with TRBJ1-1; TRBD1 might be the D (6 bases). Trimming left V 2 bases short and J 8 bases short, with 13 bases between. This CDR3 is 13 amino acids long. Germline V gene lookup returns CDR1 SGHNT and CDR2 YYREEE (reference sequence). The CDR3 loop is CASSFGTPGEAFF. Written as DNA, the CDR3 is TGTGCCAGCAGCTTTGGGACACCCGGAGAAGCTTTCTTT. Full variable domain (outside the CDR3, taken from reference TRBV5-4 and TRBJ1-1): ETGVTQSPTHLIKTRGQQVTLRCSSQSGHNTVSWYQQALGQGPQFIFQYYREEENGRGNFPPRFSGLQFPNYSSELNVNALELDDSALYLCASSFGTPGEAFFGQGTRLTVV.

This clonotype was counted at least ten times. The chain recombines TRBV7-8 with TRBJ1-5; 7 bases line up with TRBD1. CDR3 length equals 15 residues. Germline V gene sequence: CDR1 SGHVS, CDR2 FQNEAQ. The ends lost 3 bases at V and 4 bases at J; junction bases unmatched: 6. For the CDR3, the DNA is TGTGCCAGCAGCTTTGCCGGGACAGTAAATCAGCCCCAGCATTTT. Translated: CASSFAGTVNQPQHF. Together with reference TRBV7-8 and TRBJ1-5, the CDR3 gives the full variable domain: GAGVSQSPRYKVAKRGQDVALRCDPISGHVSLFWYQQALGQGPEFLTYFQNEAQLDKSGLPSDRFFAERPEGSVSTLKIQRTQQEDSAVYLCASSFAGTVNQPQHFGDGTRLSIL.

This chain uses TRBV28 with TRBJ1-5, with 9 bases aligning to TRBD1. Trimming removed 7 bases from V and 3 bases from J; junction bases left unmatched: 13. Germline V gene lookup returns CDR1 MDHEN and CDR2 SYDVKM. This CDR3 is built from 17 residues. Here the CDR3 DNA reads TGTGCCAGCACCAGTTTGCGGGACAGGGATTCCAATCAGCCCCAGCATTTT. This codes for CASTSLRDRDSNQPQHF.

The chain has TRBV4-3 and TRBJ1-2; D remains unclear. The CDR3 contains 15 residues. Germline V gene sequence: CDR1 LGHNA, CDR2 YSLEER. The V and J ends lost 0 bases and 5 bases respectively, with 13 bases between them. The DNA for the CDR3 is TGCGCCAGCAGCCAAGATCGACCGAGTCAGTATGGCTACACCTTC. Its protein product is CASSQDRPSQYGYTF.

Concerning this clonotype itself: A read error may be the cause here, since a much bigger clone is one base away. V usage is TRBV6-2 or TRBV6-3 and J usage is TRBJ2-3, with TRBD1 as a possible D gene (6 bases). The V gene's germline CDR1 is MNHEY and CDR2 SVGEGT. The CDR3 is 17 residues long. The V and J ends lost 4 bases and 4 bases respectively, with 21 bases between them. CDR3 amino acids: CASSSTPRTVSADTQYF. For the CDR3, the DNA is TGTGCCAGCAGTTCCACCCCCCGGACAGTTTCAGCAGATACGCAGTATTTT.

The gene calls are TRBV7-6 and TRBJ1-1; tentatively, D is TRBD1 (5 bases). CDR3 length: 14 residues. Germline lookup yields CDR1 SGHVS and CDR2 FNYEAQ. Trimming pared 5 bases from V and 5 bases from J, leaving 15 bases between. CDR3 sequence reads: CASSPGGAETEAFF. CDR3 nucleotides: TGTGCCAGCAGCCCCGGTGGGGCCGAGACTGAAGCTTTCTTT.

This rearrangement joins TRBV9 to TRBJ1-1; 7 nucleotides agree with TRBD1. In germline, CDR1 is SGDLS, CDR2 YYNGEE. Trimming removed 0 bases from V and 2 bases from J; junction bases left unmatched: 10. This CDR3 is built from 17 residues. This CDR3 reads CASSVDQDRRLNTEAFF. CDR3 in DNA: TGTGCCAGCAGCGTAGACCAGGACAGGAGGTTAAACACTGAAGCTTTCTTT.

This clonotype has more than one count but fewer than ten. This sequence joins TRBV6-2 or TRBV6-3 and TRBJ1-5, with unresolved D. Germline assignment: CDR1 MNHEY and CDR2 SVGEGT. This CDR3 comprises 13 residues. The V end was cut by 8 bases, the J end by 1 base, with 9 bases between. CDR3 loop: CASSGVSNQPQHF. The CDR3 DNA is TGTGCCAGCTCCGGAGTAAGCAATCAGCCCCAGCATTTT.

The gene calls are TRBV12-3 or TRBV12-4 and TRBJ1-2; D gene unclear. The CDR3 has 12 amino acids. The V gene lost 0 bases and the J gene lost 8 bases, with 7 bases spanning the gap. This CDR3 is CASSLASVGYTF. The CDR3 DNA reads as TGTGCCAGCAGTTTAGCTTCCGTCGGCTACACCTTC.

CDR3 in amino acids: CASSSQGAGEQYV. For the CDR3, the DNA is TGTGCCAGCAGTTCCCAGGGGGCGGGAGAGCAGTACGTC. V usage is TRBV12-3 or TRBV12-4 and J usage is TRBJ2-7; TRBD1 aligns across 8 bases. Unmatched junction bases numbered 6, after V lost 4 bases and J lost 7 bases. This CDR3 is built from 13 residues.

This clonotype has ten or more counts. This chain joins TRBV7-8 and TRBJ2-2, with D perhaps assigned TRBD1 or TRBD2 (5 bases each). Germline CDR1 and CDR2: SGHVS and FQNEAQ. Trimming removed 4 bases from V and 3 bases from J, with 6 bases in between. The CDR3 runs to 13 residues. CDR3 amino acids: CASSSGHTGELFF. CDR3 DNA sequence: TGTGCCAGCAGCTCGGGACACACCGGGGAGCTGTTTTTT.

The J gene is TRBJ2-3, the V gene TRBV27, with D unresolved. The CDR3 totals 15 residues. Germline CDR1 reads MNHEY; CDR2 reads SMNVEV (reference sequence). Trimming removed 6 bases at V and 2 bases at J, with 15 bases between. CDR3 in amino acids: CASRKNDGYTDTQYF. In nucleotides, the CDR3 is TGTGCCAGCAGAAAAAATGACGGTTACACAGATACGCAGTATTTT.

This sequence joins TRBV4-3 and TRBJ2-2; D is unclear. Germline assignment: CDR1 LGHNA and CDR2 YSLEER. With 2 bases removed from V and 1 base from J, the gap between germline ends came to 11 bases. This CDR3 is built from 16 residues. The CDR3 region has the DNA TGCGCCAGCAGCCAACTGGGAACAGTGAACACCGGGGAGCTGTTTTTT. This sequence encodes CASSQLGTVNTGELFF.

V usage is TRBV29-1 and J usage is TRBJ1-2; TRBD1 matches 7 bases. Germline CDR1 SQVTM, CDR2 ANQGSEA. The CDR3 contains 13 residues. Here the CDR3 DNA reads TGCAGTGATCTAGGGACAGACTACTATGGCTACACCTTC. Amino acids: CSDLGTDYYGYTF. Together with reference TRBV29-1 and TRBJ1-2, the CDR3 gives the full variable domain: SAVISQKPSRDICQRGTSLTIQCQVDSQVTMMFWYRQQPGQSLTLIATANQGSEATYESGFVIDKFPISRPNLTFSTLTVSNMSPEDSSIYLCSDLGTDYYGYTFGSGTRLTVV.

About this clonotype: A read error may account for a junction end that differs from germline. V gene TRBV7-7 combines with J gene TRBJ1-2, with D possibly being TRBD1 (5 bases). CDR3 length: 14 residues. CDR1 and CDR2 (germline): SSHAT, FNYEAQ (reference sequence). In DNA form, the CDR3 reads TGTGCTAGCAGCCTTGCGGACCCCGGGGGAGGCTACACCTTC. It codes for CASSLADPGGGYTF.

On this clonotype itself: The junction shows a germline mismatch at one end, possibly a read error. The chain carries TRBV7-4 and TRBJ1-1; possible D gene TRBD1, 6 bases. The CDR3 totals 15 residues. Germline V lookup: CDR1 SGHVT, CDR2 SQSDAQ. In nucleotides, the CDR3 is TGTGTCAGCAGCTTAGCGGCTGGGGGCTGGACTGAAGCTTTCTTT. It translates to CVSSLAAGGWTEAFF.

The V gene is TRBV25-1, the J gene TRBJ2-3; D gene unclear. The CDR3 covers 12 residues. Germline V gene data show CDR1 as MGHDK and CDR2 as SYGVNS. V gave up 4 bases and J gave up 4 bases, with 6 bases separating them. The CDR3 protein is CASSGWPDTQYF. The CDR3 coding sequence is TGTGCCAGCAGTGGGTGGCCAGATACGCAGTATTTT. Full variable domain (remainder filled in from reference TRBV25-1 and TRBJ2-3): EADIYQTPRYLVIGTGKKITLECSQTMGHDKMYWYQQDPGMELHLIHYSYGVNSTEKGDLSSESTVSRIRTEHFPLTLESARPSHTSQYLCASSGWPDTQYFGPGTRLTVL.

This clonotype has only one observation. Here the CDR3 DNA reads TGCGCCAGCAGCCAGACAAGGGACCTGAACACTGAAGCTTTCTTT. This codes for CASSQTRDLNTEAFF. This chain uses TRBV4-1 with TRBJ1-1, with D possibly being TRBD1 (5 bases). This CDR3 contains 15 residues. The germline CDR1 and CDR2 sequences are MGHRA and YSYEKL. V lost 3 bases to trimming and J lost 0 bases, with 11 bases between them.

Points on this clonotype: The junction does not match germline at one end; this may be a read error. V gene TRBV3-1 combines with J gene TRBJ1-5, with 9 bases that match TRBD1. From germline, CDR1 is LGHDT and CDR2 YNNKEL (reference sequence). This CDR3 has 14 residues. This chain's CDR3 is CASSRTGGGQSQHF. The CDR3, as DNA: TGTGCCAGCAGTCGAACAGGGGGCGGTCAGTCCCAGCATTTT.

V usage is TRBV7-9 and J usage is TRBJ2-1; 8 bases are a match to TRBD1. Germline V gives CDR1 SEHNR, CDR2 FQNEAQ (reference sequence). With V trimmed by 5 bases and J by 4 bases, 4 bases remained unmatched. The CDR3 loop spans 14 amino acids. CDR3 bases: TGTGCCAGCAGCGGACAGGGCAAATACAATGAGCAGTTCTTC. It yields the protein CASSGQGKYNEQFF.

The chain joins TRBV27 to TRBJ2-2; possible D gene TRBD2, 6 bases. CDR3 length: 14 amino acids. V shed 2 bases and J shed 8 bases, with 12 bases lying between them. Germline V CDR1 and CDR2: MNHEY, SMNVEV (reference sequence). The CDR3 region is CASSLTGTFGELFF. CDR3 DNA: TGTGCCAGCAGTTTAACCGGGACTTTTGGGGAGCTGTTTTTT.

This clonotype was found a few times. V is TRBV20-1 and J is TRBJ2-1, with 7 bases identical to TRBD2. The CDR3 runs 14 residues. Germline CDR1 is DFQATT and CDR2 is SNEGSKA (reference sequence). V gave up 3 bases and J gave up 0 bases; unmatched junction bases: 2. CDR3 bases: TGCAGTGCTAGCGGGGGGAGCTCCTACAATGAGCAGTTCTTC. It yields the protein CSASGGSSYNEQFF.

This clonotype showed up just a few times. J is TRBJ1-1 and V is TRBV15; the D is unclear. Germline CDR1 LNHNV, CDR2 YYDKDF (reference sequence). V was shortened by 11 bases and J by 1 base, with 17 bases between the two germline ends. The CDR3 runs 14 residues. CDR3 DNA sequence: TGTGCCGCGAAACGGAAAGTAGAGAACACTGAAGCTTTCTTT. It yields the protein CAAKRKVENTEAFF.

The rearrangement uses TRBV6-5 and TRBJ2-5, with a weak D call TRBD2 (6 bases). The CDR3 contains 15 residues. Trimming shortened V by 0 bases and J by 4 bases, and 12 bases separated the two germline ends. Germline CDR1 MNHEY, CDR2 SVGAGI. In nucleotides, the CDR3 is TGTGCCAGCAGTTACTCGAGCGGGCTGGGAGAGACCCAGTACTTC. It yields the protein CASSYSSGLGETQYF.

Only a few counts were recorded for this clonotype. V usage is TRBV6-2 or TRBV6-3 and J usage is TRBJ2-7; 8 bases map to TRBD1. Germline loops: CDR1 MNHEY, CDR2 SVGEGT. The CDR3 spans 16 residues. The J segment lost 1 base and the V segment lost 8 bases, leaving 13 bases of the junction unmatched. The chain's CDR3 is CASLSLRDRSSYEQYV. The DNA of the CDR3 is TGTGCCAGCCTCTCCCTCCGGGACAGGTCTTCCTACGAGCAGTACGTC.

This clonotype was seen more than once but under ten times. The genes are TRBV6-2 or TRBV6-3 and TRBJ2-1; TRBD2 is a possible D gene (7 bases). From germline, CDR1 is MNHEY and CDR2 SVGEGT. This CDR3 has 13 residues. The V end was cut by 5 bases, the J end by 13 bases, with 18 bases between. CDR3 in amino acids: CASSEKRAGAQFF. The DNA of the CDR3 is TGTGCCAGCAGTGAGAAGCGGGCGGGGGCCCAGTTCTTC.

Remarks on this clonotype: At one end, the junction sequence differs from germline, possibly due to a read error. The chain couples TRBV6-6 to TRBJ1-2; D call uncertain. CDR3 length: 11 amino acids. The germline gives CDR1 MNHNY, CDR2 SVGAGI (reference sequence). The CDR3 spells CTSGLKSGYTF. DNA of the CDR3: TGTACCAGCGGCCTCAAGTCTGGCTACACCTTC.